This T cell receptor (beta chain) comes out of a study of blood T cells in healthy people across ages. Across the study: In model experiments, template switching was able to capture about one barcoded beta molecule for every two T cells that were present.

Study observations and caveats: The fall in TCR beta diversity per million T cells was roughly linear with age. Naive and antigen-experienced cells could not be conclusively compared, given unsorted PBMCs. The authors considered diversity estimates from one million T cells to be underestimates.

On this clonotype: Its target is not known.

Using a J-beta primer mix together with a sample-barcoded 5' primer, a second PCR was run for roughly 6 to 11 cycles. TCRdb fed the 5' RACE reads into MiXCR, producing one record per CDR3 protein. The sample includes 700,000 or so distinct CDR3 sequences, around 43% of them seen just once. The TCR comes from a man older than 75 in good health. Material: blood.

The CDR3 DNA is TGCGCCAGCAGCCGGACAGGGGTGATGGGAGAGACCCAGTACTTC. Encoded protein: CASSRTGVMGETQYF. The J gene is TRBJ2-5, the V gene TRBV5-1; the match to TRBD1 covers 9 bases. V trimming: 4 bases; J trimming: 4 bases; junction bases outside the gene matches: 8. Germline V gene data show CDR1 as SGHRS and CDR2 as YFSETQ. This CDR3 is 15 amino acids long.